This T cell receptor beta chain was profiled in a study of blood T cell repertoires in COVID-19. For the study at large: Donors in the United States, Italy and Spain gave samples during acute or convalescent COVID-19.

Germline CDR1 LGHDT, CDR2 YNNKEL (reference sequence). V gave up 10 bases and J gave up 5 bases; unmatched junction bases: 10. The CDR3 covers 13 residues. TCRdb keeps only in-frame clones here, not all; method: immunoSEQ multiplex PCR. Of roughly 210,000 clones listed, around four fifths were seen once; the top ten hold about 10%. This clone was seen just once. The chain links TRBV3-1 (or the pseudogene TRBV3-2) to TRBJ1-2; 7 bases line up with TRBD1. This clonotype was obtained from a woman of 80 years or more with COVID-19, enrolled during active disease. Sequencing input: peripheral blood. CDR3 in DNA: TGTGCCACCGGTGACAGGGATGGATATGGCTACACCTTC. Protein product: CATGDRDGYGYTF.